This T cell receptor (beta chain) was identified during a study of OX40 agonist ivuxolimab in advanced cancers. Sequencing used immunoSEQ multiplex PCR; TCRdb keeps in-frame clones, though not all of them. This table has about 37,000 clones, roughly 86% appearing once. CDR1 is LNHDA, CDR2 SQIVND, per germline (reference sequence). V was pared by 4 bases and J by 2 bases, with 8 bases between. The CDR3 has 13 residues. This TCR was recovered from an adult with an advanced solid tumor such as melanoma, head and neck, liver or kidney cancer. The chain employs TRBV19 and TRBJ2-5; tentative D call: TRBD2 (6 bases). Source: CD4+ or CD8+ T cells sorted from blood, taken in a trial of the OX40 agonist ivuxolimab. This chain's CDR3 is CASSTGLQETQYF. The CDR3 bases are TGTGCCAGTAGTACGGGACTTCAAGAGACCCAGTACTTC.